One and the same sample provided the 11 T cell receptor beta chains below, sequenced in a study of cytomegalovirus exposure and HLA in healthy donors. PCR was performed using 60 Vbeta and 13 Jbeta primers. Measured with immunoSEQ multiplex PCR; TCRdb has only the in-frame clones, and not every one. Here the sample spans approximately 170,000 clones, approximately 80% being singletons. The sequencing input was PBMCs. The receptors were sampled from a male donor in good health and CMV-seropositive.

The chain has TRBV5-6 and TRBJ1-6, with D perhaps TRBD1 (6 bases). The CDR3 is 15 amino acids. Germline values: CDR1 SGHDT, CDR2 YYEEEE. Between the trimmed V and J ends, which lost 4 bases and 2 bases, there was a span of 10 bases. The CDR3 DNA reads TGTGCCAGCAGCCGAAGGACAGCCTATAATTCACCCCTCCACTTT. Translated: CASSRRTAYNSPLHF.

The chain is built from TRBV5-4 and TRBJ1-6, with unresolved D. V lost 9 bases, J lost 8 bases, and 15 bases lay in between. Per germline, CDR1 SGHNT and CDR2 YYREEE (reference sequence). The CDR3 consists of 13 residues. CDR3 residues: CATSGGFDSPLHF. DNA of the CDR3: TGTGCCACCTCGGGTGGGTTTGATTCACCCCTCCACTTT.

J is TRBJ1-1 and V is TRBV6-6; perhaps TRBD1 as D (6 bases). Germline CDR1 is MNHNY and CDR2 is SVGAGI (reference sequence). The CDR3 extends over 13 amino acids. V was pared by 2 bases and J by 10 bases, with 14 bases between. CDR3 DNA: TGTGCCAGCAGTTACCTACAGGGTTATGGAGCTTTCTTT. Protein: CASSYLQGYGAFF.

The chain couples TRBV11-3 to TRBJ2-1; D gene unclear. Germline values: CDR1 SGHNT, CDR2 YENEEA. This CDR3 comprises 12 residues. The ends were cut back, 4 bases at V and 9 bases at J, with 10 bases in the middle. CDR3 amino acids: CASSSHYTEQFF. The DNA of the CDR3 is TGTGCCAGCAGCTCACATTATACTGAGCAGTTCTTC.

This chain connects TRBV9 to TRBJ2-2; weak D call: TRBD1 (6 bases). The CDR3 has 15 amino acids. Germline V gene sequence: CDR1 SGDLS, CDR2 YYNGEE. Between the trimmed V and J ends, which lost 0 bases and 3 bases, there was a span of 9 bases. Here the CDR3 DNA reads TGTGCCAGCAGCGTAGCAGGGGCGCACACCGGGGAGCTGTTTTTT. Translated: CASSVAGAHTGELFF.

This chain connects TRBV18 to TRBJ2-1; tentative D call: TRBD1 (6 bases). The germline V gene has CDR1 KGHSH and CDR2 LQKENI. The ends were cut back, 1 base at V and 0 bases at J, with 16 bases in the middle. The CDR3 is 18 amino acids. Written as DNA, the CDR3 is TGTGCCAGCTCACCACATGTCCGCGGACAGAGCTCCTACAATGAGCAGTTCTTC. Translating it yields CASSPHVRGQSSYNEQFF.

The rearrangement joins TRBV6-1 to TRBJ1-6, with D hard to call. The germline V gene encodes CDR1 MNHNS and CDR2 SASEGT. This CDR3 is built from 13 residues. Trimming removed 3 bases at V and 8 bases at J, with 8 bases between. CDR3 nucleotides: TGTGCCAGCAGTGATTGGAGCGATTCACCCCTCCACTTT. It encodes CASSDWSDSPLHF.

This sequence joins TRBV19 and TRBJ2-1; 10 bases map to TRBD2. This CDR3 spans 16 amino acids. V lost 5 bases to trimming and J lost 6 bases; unmatched junction nucleotides: 10. The germline V gene encodes CDR1 LNHDA and CDR2 SQIVND (reference sequence). The CDR3 coding sequence is TGTGCCAGTAGTCCCTTAGGTAGCGGGGGGTCCAATGAGCAGTTCTTC. Protein sequence: CASSPLGSGGSNEQFF.

This clone has a handful of counts. CDR3 sequence: CASSLDRGGTEAFF. The CDR3 coding sequence is TGTGCCAGCAGCTTAGACAGGGGAGGCACTGAAGCTTTCTTT. The genes are TRBV7-9 and TRBJ1-1; 7 bases align to TRBD1. This CDR3 spans 14 amino acids. Germline V CDR1 and CDR2: SEHNR, FQNEAQ (reference sequence). V trimming: 1 base; J trimming: 4 bases; junction bases outside the gene matches: 3.

This clone occurred once. V gene TRBV19 combines with J gene TRBJ2-1; 9 nucleotides match TRBD1. The V and J ends lost 5 bases and 8 bases, in that order; junction bases with no gene match: 13. The germline gives CDR1 LNHDA, CDR2 SQIVND (reference sequence). The CDR3 contains 16 residues. The CDR3 reads CASSHPGGTGNHEQFF. In DNA, the CDR3 is TGTGCCAGTAGTCACCCCGGAGGGACAGGGAATCATGAGCAGTTCTTC.

The chain combines TRBV9 with TRBJ2-2, with a tentative D call TRBD2 (6 bases). Trimming took off 3 bases at V and 0 bases at J, with 15 bases between the two ends. The CDR3 length is 17 residues. In germline, CDR1 is SGDLS, CDR2 YYNGEE. The CDR3 is CASSAGEDPTNTGELFF. The CDR3 DNA sequence: TGTGCCAGCAGCGCTGGGGAGGACCCAACGAACACCGGGGAGCTGTTTTTT.